This T cell receptor (beta chain) was captured by sequencing in a study of blood T cell repertoires in COVID-19. About the research overall: Both acute and convalescent COVID-19 samples were obtained from the United States, Italy and Spain. PBMCs, B-cell-depleted T cells, or T cells provided the cDNA or gDNA that made up the material.

The repertoire was sequenced with immunoSEQ multiplex PCR; TCRdb's copy has only in-frame clones and lacks some. The sample lists 110,000 or so clones; roughly 80% were seen once. Germline assignment: CDR1 SGHRS and CDR2 YFSETQ. V trimming: 4 bases; J trimming: 4 bases; junction bases outside the gene matches: 2. There are 14 residues in the CDR3. The chain combines TRBV5-1 with TRBJ2-3; 11 bases match TRBD2. Sequenced: peripheral blood. The sequence came from a man in his fifties or sixties with acute or convalescent COVID-19. The chain's CDR3 is CASSISGGADTQYF. CDR3 nucleotide sequence: TGCGCCAGCAGCATTAGCGGGGGGGCAGATACGCAGTATTTT.